Listed below are T cell receptor beta chains from one sample, sequenced in a study of CD8+ T cells in alopecia areata. This table comes from immunoSEQ multiplex PCR, and its TCRdb copy is limited to in-frame clones, with some not included. The data contain around 170,000 clones, around 51% of them singletons. Material: CD8+ T cells sorted from blood, obtained at approximately week 51, from a patient treated with tofacitinib. The source is a human donor with alopecia areata. The CDR3 runs from the conserved cysteine through the conserved F or W. The D gene is left open where the match is weak. Part of the rows lack a size; the others show once, few, many or a class for expanded clones.

V gene	J gene	D gene	clone size	CDR3 protein	CDR3 DNA
TRBV29-1	TRBJ1-4	TRBD1	NA	CSVQGTVDNEKLFF	TGCAGCGTTCAAGGGACAGTAGATAATGAAAAACTGTTTTTT
TRBV27	TRBJ1-2	NA	NA	CASSLNPGHRYGYTF	TGTGCCAGCAGTTTAAATCCGGGGCACCGATATGGCTACACCTTC
TRBV18	TRBJ2-3	TRBD1	NA	CASSPKDRGPDTQYF	TGTGCCAGCTCACCAAAGGACAGGGGTCCAGATACGCAGTATTTT
TRBV13	TRBJ1-1	NA	few	CASSLGRGMNTEAFF	TGTGCCAGCAGCTTAGGTAGGGGGATGAACACTGAAGCTTTCTTT
TRBV5-1	TRBJ2-1	NA	NA	CASSLALGYEQFF	TGCGCCAGCAGCTTGGCCCTGGGATACGAGCAGTTCTTC
TRBV6-5	TRBJ1-2	TRBD1	few	CASSYSSLVQGDGYTF	TGTGCCAGCAGTTACTCCAGTCTAGTGCAGGGGGATGGCTACACCTTC
TRBV5-4	TRBJ2-6	TRBD1	NA	CASSSEGQGVSGANVLTF	TGTGCCAGCAGCTCCGAGGGACAGGGGGTCTCTGGGGCCAACGTCCTGACTTTC
TRBV5-4	TRBJ1-1	NA	NA	CASSWLVGVQTEAFF	TGTGCCAGCAGCTGGTTAGTAGGGGTTCAAACTGAAGCTTTCTTT
TRBV19	TRBJ2-7	TRBD1	NA	CASSIRQGRTYEQYF	TGTGCCAGTAGTATACGACAGGGGCGAACCTACGAGCAGTACTTC
TRBV5-4	TRBJ2-3	TRBD1	NA	CASSTGDLTDTQYF	TGTGCCAGCAGCACAGGGGATCTCACAGATACGCAGTATTTT
TRBV5-1	TRBJ2-1	NA	NA	CASSAGGTSINEQFF	TGCGCCAGCAGCGCCGGCGGGACAAGCATCAATGAGCAGTTCTTC
TRBV5-6	TRBJ2-5	NA	NA	CASSLLGGREAKETQYF	TGTGCCAGCAGCTTGTTGGGGGGCAGGGAGGCTAAAGAGACCCAGTACTTC
TRBV27	TRBJ2-3	NA	few	CASSFGPGFSTDTQYF	TGTGCCAGCAGTTTCGGTCCAGGGTTTAGTACAGATACGCAGTATTTT
TRBV7-8	TRBJ2-7	TRBD2	NA	CASSLLAGAYEQYF	TGTGCCAGCAGCTTACTAGCGGGGGCCTACGAGCAGTACTTC
TRBV7-3	TRBJ2-1	NA	once	CASSLGGGTYNEQFF	TGTGCCAGCAGCTTAGGTGGGGGTACATACAATGAGCAGTTCTTC
TRBV29-1	TRBJ2-1	TRBD2	NA	CSVGWEGFF	TGCAGCGTTGGGTGGGAGGGGTTCTTC
TRBV9	TRBJ2-3	NA	NA	CASSVYWGSSTDTQYF	TGTGCCAGCAGCGTATACTGGGGGTCAAGCACAGATACGCAGTATTTT
TRBV9	TRBJ2-5	NA	NA	CASSVGDNQETQYF	TGTGCCAGCAGCGTTGGGGACAACCAAGAGACCCAGTACTTC